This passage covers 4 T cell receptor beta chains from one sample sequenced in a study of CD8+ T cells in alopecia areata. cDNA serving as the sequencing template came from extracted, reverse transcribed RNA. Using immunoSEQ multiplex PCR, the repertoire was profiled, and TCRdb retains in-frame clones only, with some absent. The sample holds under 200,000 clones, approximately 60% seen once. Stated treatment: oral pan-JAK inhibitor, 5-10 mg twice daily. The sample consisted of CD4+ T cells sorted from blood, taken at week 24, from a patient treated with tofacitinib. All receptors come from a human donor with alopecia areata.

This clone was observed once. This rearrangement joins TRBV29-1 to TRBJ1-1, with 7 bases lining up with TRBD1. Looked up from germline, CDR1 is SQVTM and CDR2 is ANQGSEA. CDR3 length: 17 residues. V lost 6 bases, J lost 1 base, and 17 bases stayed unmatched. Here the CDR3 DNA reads TGCAGCGTCGCCTACGGACAGGTCCTACAGGGGAACACTGAAGCTTTCTTT. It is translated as CSVAYGQVLQGNTEAFF.

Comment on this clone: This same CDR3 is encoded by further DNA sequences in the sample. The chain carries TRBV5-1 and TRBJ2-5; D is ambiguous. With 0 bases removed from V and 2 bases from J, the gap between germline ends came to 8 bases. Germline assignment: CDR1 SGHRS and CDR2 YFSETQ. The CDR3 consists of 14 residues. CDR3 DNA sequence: TGCGCCAGCAGCTTGGGAACGGTACAAGAGACCCAGTACTTC. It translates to CASSLGTVQETQYF. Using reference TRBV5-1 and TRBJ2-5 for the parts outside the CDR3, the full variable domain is KAGVTQTPRYLIKTRGQQVTLSCSPISGHRSVSWYQQTPGQGLQFLFEYFSETQRNKGNFPGRFSGRQFSNSRSEMNVSTLELGDSALYLCASSLGTVQETQYFGPGTRLLVL.

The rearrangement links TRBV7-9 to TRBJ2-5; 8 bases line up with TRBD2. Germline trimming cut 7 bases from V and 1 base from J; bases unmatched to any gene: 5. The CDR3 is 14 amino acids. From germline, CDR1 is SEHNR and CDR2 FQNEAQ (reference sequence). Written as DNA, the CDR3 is TGTGCCAGCAACATCGGACTAGCCCAAGAGACCCAGTACTTC. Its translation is CASNIGLAQETQYF.

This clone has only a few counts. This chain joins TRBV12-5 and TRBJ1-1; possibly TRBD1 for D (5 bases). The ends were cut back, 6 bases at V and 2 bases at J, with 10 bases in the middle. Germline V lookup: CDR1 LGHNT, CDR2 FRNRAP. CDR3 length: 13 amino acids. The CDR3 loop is CASGHGQNTEAFF. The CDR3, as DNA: TGTGCTAGTGGACATGGACAAAACACTGAAGCTTTCTTT. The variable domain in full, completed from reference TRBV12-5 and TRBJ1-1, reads DARVTQTPRHKVTEMGQEVTMRCQPILGHNTVFWYRQTMMQGLELLAYFRNRAPLDDSGMPKDRFSAEMPDATLATLKIQPSEPRDSAVYFCASGHGQNTEAFFGQGTRLTVV.